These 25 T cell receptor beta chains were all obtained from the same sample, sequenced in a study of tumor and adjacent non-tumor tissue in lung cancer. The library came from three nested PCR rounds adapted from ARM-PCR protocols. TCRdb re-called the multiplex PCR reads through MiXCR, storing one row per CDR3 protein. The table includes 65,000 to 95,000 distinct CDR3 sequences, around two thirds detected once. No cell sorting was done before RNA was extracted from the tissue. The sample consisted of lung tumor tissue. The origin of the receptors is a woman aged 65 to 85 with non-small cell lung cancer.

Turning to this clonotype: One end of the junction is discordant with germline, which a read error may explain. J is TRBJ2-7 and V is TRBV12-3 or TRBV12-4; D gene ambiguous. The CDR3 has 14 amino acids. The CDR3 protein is CAGSSWEKTYEQYF. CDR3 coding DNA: TGTGCCGGCAGTTCGTGGGAAAAGACCTACGAGCAGTACTTC.

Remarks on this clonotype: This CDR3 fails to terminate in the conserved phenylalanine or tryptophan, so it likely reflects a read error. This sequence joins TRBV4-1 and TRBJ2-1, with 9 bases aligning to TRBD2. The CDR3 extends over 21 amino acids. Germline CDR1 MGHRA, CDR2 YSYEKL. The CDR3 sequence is CASSQDRGSGRPLSSYNEQFS. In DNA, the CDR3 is TGTGCCAGCAGCCAAGATAGGGGTAGCGGGAGACCCTTAAGCTCCTACAATGAGCAGTTCTCC.

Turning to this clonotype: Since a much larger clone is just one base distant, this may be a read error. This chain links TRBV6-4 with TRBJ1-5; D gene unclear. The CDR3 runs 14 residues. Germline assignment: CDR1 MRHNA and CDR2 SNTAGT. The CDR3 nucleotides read TGTGCCAGCAGTGAGGAACCTAGCGATCAGCCCCAGCATTTT. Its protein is CASSEEPSDQPQHF.

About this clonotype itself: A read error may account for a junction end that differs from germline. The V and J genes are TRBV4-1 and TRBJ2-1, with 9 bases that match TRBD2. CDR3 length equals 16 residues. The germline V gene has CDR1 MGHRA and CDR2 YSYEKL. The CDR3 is CASSPEGTSSANEQFF. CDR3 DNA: TGCGCTAGCAGCCCAGAAGGGACTAGCTCCGCCAATGAACAGTTCTTC.

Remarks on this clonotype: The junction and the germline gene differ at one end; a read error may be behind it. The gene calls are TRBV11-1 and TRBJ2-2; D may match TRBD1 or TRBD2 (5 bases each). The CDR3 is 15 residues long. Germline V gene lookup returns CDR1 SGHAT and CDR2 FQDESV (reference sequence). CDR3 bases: TGTGCCAGCAGCTTAGAGAGCGGTTACACCAGGGAGCTGTTATTT. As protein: CASSLESGYTRELLF.

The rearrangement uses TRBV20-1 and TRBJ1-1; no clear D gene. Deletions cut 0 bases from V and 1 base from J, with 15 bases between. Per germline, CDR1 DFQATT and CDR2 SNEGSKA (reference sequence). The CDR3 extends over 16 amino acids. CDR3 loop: CSAREDALRENTEAFF. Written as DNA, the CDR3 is TGCAGTGCTAGAGAGGATGCCTTACGGGAGAACACTGAAGCTTTCTTT.

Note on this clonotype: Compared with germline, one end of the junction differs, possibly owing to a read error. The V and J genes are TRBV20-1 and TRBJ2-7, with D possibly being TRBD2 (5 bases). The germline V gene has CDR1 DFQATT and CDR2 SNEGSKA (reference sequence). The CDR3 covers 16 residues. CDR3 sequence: CCARDHLSGSFYEQYF. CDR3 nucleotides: TGCTGTGCTAGAGATCATTTGAGCGGTAGCTTCTACGAGCAGTACTTC.

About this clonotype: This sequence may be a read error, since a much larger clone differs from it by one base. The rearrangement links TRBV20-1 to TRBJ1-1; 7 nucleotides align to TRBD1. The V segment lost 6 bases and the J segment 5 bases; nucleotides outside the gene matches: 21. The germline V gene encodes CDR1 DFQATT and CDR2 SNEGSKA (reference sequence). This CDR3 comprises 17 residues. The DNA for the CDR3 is TGCAGTGCGAGCGGGCAGGGGGTGAGGGGCGACGGGACTGAAGCTTTCTTT. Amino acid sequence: CSASGQGVRGDGTEAFF.

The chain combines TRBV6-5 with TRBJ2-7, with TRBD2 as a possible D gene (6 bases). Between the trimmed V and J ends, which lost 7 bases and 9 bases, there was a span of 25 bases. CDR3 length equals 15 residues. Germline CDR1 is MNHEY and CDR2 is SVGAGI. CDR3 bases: TGTGCCAGCACCATGCAGGTGGAGGGACCCTACTGGCAGTACTTC. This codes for CASTMQVEGPYWQYF.

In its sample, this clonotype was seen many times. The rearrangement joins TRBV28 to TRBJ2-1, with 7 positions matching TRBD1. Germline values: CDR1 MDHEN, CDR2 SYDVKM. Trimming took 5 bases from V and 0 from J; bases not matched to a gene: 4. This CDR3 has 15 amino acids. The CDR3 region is CASSQTGISYNEQFF. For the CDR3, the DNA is TGTGCCAGCAGTCAGACAGGGATCTCCTACAATGAGCAGTTCTTC.

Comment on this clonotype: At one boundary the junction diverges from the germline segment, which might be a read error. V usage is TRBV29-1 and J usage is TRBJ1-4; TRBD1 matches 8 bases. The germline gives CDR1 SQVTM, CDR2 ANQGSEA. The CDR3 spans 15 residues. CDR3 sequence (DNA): TGCAGCGATGAAGACGCAGGGGGCGTATCTGAAAAAATGTTTTTT. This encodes CSDEDAGGVSEKMFF.

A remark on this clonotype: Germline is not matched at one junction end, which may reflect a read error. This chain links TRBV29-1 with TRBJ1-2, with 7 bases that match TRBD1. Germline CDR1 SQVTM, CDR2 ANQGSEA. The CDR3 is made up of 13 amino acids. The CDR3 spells CSVELRTGGDYIF. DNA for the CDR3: TGCAGCGTTGAGCTAAGGACAGGTGGAGACTACATCTTC.

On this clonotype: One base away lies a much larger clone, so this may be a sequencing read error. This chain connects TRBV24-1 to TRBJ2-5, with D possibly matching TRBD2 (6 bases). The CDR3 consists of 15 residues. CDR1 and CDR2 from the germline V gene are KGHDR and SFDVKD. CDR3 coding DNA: TGTGCCACCAGTGCCCTGGGGGGATCGAGAGAGGCCCAGTACTTC. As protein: CATSALGGSREAQYF.

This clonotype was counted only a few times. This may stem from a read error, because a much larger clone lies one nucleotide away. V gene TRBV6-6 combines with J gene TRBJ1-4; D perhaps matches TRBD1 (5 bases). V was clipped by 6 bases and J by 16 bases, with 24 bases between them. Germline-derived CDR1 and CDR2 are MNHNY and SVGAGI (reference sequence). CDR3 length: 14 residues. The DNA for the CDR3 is TGTGCCAGCAGGTCAGGGTATTTCGCCTCCCTGCAGTTTTTT. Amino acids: CASRSGYFASLQFF.

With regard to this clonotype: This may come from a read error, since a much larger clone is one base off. DNA of the CDR3: TGTGTCAGCAGCCACGTCAATGAGCAGTTCTTC. Residues: CVSSHVNEQFF. The chain combines TRBV14 with TRBJ2-1; no firm D call. There are 11 residues in the CDR3. Germline CDR1 and CDR2: SGHDN and FVKESK.

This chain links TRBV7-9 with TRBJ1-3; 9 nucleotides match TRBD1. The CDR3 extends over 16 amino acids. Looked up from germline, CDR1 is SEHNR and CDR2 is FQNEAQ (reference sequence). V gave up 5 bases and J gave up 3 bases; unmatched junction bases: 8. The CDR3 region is CASSGVTGGFGNTIYF. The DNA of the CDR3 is TGTGCCAGCAGCGGTGTGACAGGGGGATTTGGAAACACCATATATTTT. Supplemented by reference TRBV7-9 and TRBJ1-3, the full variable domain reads DTGVSQNPRHKITKRGQNVTFRCDPISEHNRLYWYRQTLGQGPEFLTYFQNEAQLEKSRLLSDRFSAERPKGSFSTLEIQRTEQGDSAMYLCASSGVTGGFGNTIYFGEGSWLTVV.

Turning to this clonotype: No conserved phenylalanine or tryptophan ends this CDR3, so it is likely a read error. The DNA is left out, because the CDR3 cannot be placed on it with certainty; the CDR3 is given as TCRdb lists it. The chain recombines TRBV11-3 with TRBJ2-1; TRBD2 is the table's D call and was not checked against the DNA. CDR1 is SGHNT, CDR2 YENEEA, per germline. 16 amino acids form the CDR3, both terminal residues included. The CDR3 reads CASSLDGAGGVDEQLI.

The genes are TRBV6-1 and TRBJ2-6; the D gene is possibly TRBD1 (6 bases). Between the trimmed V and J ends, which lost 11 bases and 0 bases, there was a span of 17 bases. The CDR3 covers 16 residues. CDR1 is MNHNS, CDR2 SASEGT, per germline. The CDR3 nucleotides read TGTGCCCGCTGTCAGGGGTCTAGCTCTGGGGCCAACGTCCTGACTTTC. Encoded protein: CARCQGSSSGANVLTF.

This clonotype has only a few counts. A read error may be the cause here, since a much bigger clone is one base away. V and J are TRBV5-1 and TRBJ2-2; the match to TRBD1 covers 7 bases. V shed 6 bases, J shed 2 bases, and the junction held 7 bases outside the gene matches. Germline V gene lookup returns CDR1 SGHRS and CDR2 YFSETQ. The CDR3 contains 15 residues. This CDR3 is CASTLGTVNTGELFF. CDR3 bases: TGCGCCAGCACGTTGGGGACAGTTAACACCGGGGAGCTGTTTTTT.

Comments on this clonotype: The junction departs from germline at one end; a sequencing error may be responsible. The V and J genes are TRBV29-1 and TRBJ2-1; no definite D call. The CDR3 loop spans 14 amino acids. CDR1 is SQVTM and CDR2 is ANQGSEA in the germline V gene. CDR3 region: CGVEPGFTYNERFF. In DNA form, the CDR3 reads TGCGGTGTCGAGCCCGGTTTTACCTACAATGAGCGGTTCTTC.

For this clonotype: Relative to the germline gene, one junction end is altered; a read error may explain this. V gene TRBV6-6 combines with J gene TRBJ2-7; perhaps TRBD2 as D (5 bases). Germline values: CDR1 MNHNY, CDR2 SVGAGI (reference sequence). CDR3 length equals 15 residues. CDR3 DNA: TGTGTCAGCAGTTATCCTAGTGGGAGTTGGTACGAGCAGTACTTC. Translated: CVSSYPSGSWYEQYF.

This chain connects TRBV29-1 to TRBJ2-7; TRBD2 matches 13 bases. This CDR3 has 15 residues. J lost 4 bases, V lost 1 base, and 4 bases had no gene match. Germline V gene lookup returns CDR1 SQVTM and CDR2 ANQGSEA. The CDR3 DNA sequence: TGCAGCGTTGAAGCGGGACTAGCGGGAAGGTACGAGCAGTACTTC. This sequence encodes CSVEAGLAGRYEQYF.

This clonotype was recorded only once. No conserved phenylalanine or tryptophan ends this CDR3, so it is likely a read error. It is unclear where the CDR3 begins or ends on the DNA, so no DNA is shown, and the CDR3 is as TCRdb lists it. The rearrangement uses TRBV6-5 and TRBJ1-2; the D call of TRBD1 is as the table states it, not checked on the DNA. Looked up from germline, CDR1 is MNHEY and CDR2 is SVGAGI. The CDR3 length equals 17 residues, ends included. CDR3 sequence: CASSSARDRVENYGYIL.

CDR3 region: CASSPVTNYGYTF. As DNA, the CDR3 is TGTGCCAGCAGTCCGGTAACAAACTATGGCTACACCTTC. This chain uses TRBV7-9 with TRBJ1-2; no definite D call. Deletions cut 6 bases from V and 2 bases from J, with 10 bases between. CDR3 size: 13 residues. Germline values: CDR1 SEHNR, CDR2 FQNEAQ (reference sequence).

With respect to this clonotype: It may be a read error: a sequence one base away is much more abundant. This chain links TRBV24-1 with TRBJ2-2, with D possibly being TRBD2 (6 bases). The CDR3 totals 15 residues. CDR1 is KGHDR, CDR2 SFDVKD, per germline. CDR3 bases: TGTGCCACCACCCAAGGAGACTCAAGAACCGGGGGGCTGTTTTTT. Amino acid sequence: CATTQGDSRTGGLFF.